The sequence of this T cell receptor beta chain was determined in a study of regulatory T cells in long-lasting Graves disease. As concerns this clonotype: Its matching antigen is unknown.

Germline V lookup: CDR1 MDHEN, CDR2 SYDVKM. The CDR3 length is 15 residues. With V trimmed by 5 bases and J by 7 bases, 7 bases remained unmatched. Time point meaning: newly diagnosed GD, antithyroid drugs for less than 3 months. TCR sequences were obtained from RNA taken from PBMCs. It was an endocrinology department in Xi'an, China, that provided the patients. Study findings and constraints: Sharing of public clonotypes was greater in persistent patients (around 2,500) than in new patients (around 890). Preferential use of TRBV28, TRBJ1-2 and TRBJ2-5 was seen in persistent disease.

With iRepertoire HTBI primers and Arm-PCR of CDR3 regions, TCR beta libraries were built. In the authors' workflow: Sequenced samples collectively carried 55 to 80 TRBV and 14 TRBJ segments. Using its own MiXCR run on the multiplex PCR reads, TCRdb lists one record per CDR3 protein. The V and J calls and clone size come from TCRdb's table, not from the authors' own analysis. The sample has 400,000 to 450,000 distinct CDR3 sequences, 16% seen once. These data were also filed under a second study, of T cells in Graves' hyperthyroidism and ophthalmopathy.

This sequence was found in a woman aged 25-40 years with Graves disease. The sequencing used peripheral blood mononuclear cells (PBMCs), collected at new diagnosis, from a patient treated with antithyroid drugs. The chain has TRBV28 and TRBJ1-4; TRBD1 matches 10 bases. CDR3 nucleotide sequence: TGTGCCAGCAGTCAGACGGGACAGGGGATTGAAAAACTGTTTTTT. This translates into CASSQTGQGIEKLFF. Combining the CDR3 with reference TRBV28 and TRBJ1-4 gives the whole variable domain DVKVTQSSRYLVKRTGEKVFLECVQDMDHENMFWYRQDPGLGLRLIYFSYDVKMKEKGDIPEGYSVSREKKERFSLILESASTNQTSMYLCASSQTGQGIEKLFFGSGTQLSVL.